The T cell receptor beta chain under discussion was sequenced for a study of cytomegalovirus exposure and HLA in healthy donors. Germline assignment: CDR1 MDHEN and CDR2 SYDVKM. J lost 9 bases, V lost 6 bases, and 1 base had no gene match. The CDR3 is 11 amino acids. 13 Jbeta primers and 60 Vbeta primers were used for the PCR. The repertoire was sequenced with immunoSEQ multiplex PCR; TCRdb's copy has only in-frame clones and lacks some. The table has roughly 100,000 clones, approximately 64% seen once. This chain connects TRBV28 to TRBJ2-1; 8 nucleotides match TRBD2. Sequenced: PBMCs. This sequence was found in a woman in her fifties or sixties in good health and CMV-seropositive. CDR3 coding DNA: TGTGCCAGCAGCCGGGGGGGTGAGCAGTTCTTC. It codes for CASSRGGEQFF. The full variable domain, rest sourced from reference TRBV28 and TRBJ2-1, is DVKVTQSSRYLVKRTGEKVFLECVQDMDHENMFWYRQDPGLGLRLIYFSYDVKMKEKGDIPEGYSVSREKKERFSLILESASTNQTSMYLCASSRGGEQFFGPGTRLTVL.